Sequencing of this TCR beta chain was carried out in a study of spatial heterogeneity in lung cancer (dated by TCRdb to the late 2010s). The study in broad terms: Beta-chain transcripts were consistently detected in greater numbers than alpha-chain transcripts, which likely reflected higher beta-chain transcript abundance. A strong correlation was found between TCR transcript counts in tumor regions and a T cell transcriptional module score from matched bulk RNA-seq. In the raw uncorrected reads, each unique combination of TCR and UMI appeared more than ten times on average. The study quantitatively compared TCR alpha and beta repertoires across multiple tumor regions, matched nontumor lung and blood in non-small cell lung cancer. The study linked features of the TCR repertoire to counts of nonsynonymous mutations, which were determined by whole-exome sequencing of tumor tissue. Both alpha and beta chains were TCR-sequenced in hundreds of tumor regions, roughly 70 matched nontumor lung samples and roughly 50 PBMC samples obtained at surgery. Findings and caveats that apply to the study as a whole: TCR-seq coverage of tumor T cells was estimated at only roughly 6.6% for alpha chains and roughly 13% for beta chains. A correlation was observed between the number of expanded intratumoral alpha and beta TCRs and the tumor nonsynonymous mutation count. Confirming at a functional level the hypothesis that regional TCRs recognize regional mutations was considered to require additional single-cell paired TCR alpha and beta sequencing. Counts of ubiquitous and regional expanded TCRs correlated with counts of ubiquitous and regional nonsynonymous mutations, respectively.

Library preparation was by 5' RACE. This sample was sequenced with a NextSeq 500. In the TCR library protocol, a unique molecular identifier was attached to each TCR cDNA molecule so that PCR and sequencing errors could be corrected. As for the authors' bioinformatics: TCR identification, UMI-based error correction and CDR3 extraction were performed with Decombinator tools. TCRs above a frequency of 2 per 1,000, corresponding to the top 1% of the tumor frequency distribution, were defined as expanded. Expanded tumor TCRs statistically deemed absent (corrected P<0.05) from at least one tumor region were classed as regional, and all other expanded tumor TCRs were classed as ubiquitous. Rényi diversity was computed with the R vegan package after subsampling each repertoire 100 times to 5,000 TCRs. CDR3 similarity networks were constructed using string-kernel similarity of amino acid triplets, with links drawn between CDR3s whose pairwise similarity was above 0.82. The public sequencing data were trimmed at Q25 with fastp and processed into clonotypes with MiXCR by TCRdb, which kept only in-frame beta chains. Every CDR3 protein is listed once, alongside the most common genes and DNA of its rows. The V and J calls and clone size come from TCRdb's table, not from the authors' own analysis. This sample holds about 8,100 distinct CDR3 sequences; approximately 12% were observed only once. In total, the top ten clones hold roughly 9.6% of the sample.

According to the study, the label for this sample's time point signals: sample taken at primary tumor resection. Donors were under 95 patients with early-stage, untreated non-small cell lung cancer from the lung TRACERx cohort. For TCR sequencing, whole RNA was extracted from tumor and nontumor lung tissue, or from cryopreserved PBMC samples, and no cell sorting was done. Patients were selected for TCR sequencing only if sufficient RNA was available from at least two tumor regions. A lung pathologist reviewed the tumor and adjacent nontumor lung specimens before the specimens were selected. This clonotype was seen at least ten times. The antigen it binds to is not known. Base qualities are not at hand, and no much larger clone is one base apart. The receptor comes from a male donor with early-stage non-small cell lung cancer. Sample: lung tumor tissue, taken at surgery.

The CDR3 has the sequence CAIQWGTEAFF. The bases read TGTGCCATCCAGTGGGGCACTGAAGCTTTCTTT. The chain is encoded by TRBV6-5 joined to TRBJ1-1; the D gene is unclear. V was cut back by 10 bases and J by 4 bases, leaving a gap of 10 bases between them. CDR1 and CDR2 are drawn from the germline V gene: MNHEY, SVGAGI. From cysteine to phenylalanine, the CDR3 is 11 amino acids long. Only CDR3 DNA remains: 33 bases, in frame from the first base.